Described below is a single T cell receptor (beta chain) sequence and its context. The data derive from a study of blood T cell repertoires in COVID-19. Study-level background: Both acute and convalescent COVID-19 samples were obtained from the United States, Italy and Spain.

In the original workflow: Reference gene primer amplification in the assay estimated nucleated cell counts. Generated by immunoSEQ multiplex PCR, the TCRdb table keeps only in-frame clones and is missing some. V, J and clone size are those of that table, while D and trimming were read from the DNA. Here the sample spans over 400,000 clones, about nine tenths being singletons. What was sequenced was peripheral blood. The clonotype comes from a woman aged 25 to 39 with active or convalescent COVID-19.

As DNA, the CDR3 is TGTGCCAGCAGTTACTCGGAGGCAAACACTGAAGCTTTCTTT. Protein sequence: CASSYSEANTEAFF. The chain carries TRBV6-5 and TRBJ1-1, with D unresolved. The CDR3 loop spans 14 amino acids. Trimming shortened V by 0 bases and J by 2 bases, and 7 bases separated the two germline ends. Germline V lookup: CDR1 MNHEY, CDR2 SVGAGI.